The rows below give T cell receptor beta chains drawn from one sample of a study of monozygotic twins with inflammatory bowel disease. No DNA is given; TCRdb re-called the 5' RACE reads and lists each CDR3 protein once. The sample totals about 380,000 distinct CDR3 sequences. Sequenced input: blood. These receptors originate from a human donor with ulcerative colitis or Crohn's disease, or a healthy co-twin of an affected twin (not recorded which). Both conserved end residues are part of each CDR3.

J	V	CDR3
TRBJ2-7	TRBV29-1	CSVVGNSNYEQYF
TRBJ2-3	TRBV10-3	CAISESLGRGSTDTQYF
TRBJ2-6	TRBV5-4	CASSFSMQSKTSGANVLTF
TRBJ2-1	TRBV2	CASSDRLAGLSRDEQFF
TRBJ2-7	TRBV12-3/TRBV12-4	CASSLSFGQVFSYEQYF
TRBJ2-7	TRBV7-2	CASSLEGANPNYEQYF
TRBJ2-1	TRBV20-1	CSAYTIAGVHNEQFF
TRBJ2-1	TRBV10-3	CAIRPSGGAYNEQFF
TRBJ1-5	TRBV6-2/TRBV6-3	CASTTLFSNQPQHF
TRBJ2-1	TRBV7-2	CASRPPGVLFEFF
TRBJ2-7	TRBV3-1	CASSPQGGDEQYF
TRBJ2-3	TRBV28	CASRQGARRTDTQYF
TRBJ2-5	TRBV4-3	CASSKELTGRQETQYF
TRBJ2-3	TRBV4-2	CATGSTDTQYF
TRBJ2-3	TRBV10-3	CAIRGRAGGTDTQYF
TRBJ2-3	TRBV20-1	CSARDPRGPSDTQYF
TRBJ1-3	TRBV7-2	CASSLGGLYSGNTIYF
TRBJ1-5	TRBV7-2	CASSLDTDQPQHF
TRBJ2-3	TRBV29-1	CSVEATGTLDTQYF
TRBJ2-7	TRBV11-2	CASSSGAGASYEQYF
TRBJ1-2	TRBV5-1	CASSLGQGAIGYTF
TRBJ2-1	TRBV10-3	CAINRVPSYNEQFF
TRBJ2-6	TRBV7-2	CASSPRLSGANVLTF
TRBJ2-2	TRBV11-3	CASTTGQGNTGELFF
TRBJ2-4	TRBV7-2	CASSHLGVGRAKNIQYF
TRBJ1-2	TRBV19	CASIDPDSNYGYTF
TRBJ2-2	TRBV6-5	CASSYSMFRTANTGELFF
TRBJ1-2	TRBV5-1	CASSFGSYGYTF
TRBJ1-4	TRBV20-1	CSARDKGQGRNNEKLFF
TRBJ2-1	TRBV4-2	CSSSQDPPRLAGGRNEQFF
TRBJ1-5	TRBV19	CASSIALWGSNQPQHF
TRBJ2-7	TRBV7-2	CASSGRRADYEQYF
TRBJ1-2	TRBV7-2	CASSLGQGKRYTF
TRBJ1-5	TRBV5-1	CASSLDGNSNQPQHF
TRBJ1-2	TRBV12-3/TRBV12-4	CASSFLDRTANYGYTF
TRBJ2-7	TRBV6-5	CASSARGTTMGEQYF
TRBJ2-2	TRBV4-2	CASGGHSGGVLSTGELFF
TRBJ1-5	TRBV7-9	CASSLEVGQPQHF
TRBJ1-5	TRBV6-2/TRBV6-3	CASSRQFTAGNQPQHF
TRBJ2-2	TRBV20-1	CSASNRNTGELFF
TRBJ2-3	TRBV20-1	CSAKSTILLSTDTQYF
TRBJ2-1	TRBV2	CASSEEGWASKENPF
TRBJ1-6	TRBV7-2	CASSFLGAGRMGSPLHF
TRBJ2-3	TRBV11-2	CASSQRATDTQYF
TRBJ1-1	TRBV2	CASSLTKNTEAFF
TRBJ1-1	TRBV12-3/TRBV12-4	CASSPRENTEAFF
TRBJ1-5	TRBV20-1	CSASPGTGFNQPQHF
TRBJ2-5	TRBV5-6	CASSLASGAQETQYF
TRBJ2-7	TRBV21-1	CASSRDGERSSYEQYF
TRBJ2-2	TRBV6-2/TRBV6-3	CASRMTGMSTGELFF
TRBJ1-4	TRBV12-3/TRBV12-4	CASSFSGAIATNEKLFF
TRBJ2-5	TRBV7-2	CASSRNGLAEETQYF
TRBJ1-1	TRBV7-9	CASSLVGTGRKNTEAFF